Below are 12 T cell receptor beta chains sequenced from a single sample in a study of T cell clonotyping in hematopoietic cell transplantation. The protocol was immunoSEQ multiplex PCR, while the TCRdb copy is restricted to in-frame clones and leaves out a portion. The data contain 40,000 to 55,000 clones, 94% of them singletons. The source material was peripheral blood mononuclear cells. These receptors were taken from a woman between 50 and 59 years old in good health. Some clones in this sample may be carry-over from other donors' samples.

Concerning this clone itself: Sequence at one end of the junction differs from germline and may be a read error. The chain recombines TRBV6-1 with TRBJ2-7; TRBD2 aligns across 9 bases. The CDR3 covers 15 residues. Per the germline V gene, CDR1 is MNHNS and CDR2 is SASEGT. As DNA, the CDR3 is TGTGCCAGCAAACCCGGAGCGGGGGGCTCCTACGAGCTGTACTTC. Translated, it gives CASKPGAGGSYELYF.

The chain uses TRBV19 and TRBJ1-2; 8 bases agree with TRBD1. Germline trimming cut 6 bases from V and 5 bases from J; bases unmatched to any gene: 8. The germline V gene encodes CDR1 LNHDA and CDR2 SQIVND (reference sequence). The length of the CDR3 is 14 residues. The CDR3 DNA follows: TGTGCCAGTAGAGCTCGGACAGGGTATTATGGCTACACCTTC. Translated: CASRARTGYYGYTF.

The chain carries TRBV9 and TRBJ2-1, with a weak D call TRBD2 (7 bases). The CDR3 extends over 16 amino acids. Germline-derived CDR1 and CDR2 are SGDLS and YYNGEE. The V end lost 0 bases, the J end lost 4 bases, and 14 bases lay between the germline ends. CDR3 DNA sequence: TGTGCCAGCAGCGTAGAACCGGGGGGCCCGTACAATGAGCAGTTCTTC. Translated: CASSVEPGGPYNEQFF. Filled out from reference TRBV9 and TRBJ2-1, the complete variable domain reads DSGVTQTPKHLITATGQRVTLRCSPRSGDLSVYWYQQSLDQGLQFLIQYYNGEERAKGNILERFSAQQFPDLHSELNLSSLELGDSALYFCASSVEPGGPYNEQFFGPGTRLTVL.

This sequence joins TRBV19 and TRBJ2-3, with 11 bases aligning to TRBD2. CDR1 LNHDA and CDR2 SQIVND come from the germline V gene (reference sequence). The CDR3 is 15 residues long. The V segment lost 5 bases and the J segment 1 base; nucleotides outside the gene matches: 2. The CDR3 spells CASSVLAGGTDTQYF. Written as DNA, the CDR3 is TGTGCCAGTAGTGTACTAGCGGGGGGCACAGATACGCAGTATTTT.

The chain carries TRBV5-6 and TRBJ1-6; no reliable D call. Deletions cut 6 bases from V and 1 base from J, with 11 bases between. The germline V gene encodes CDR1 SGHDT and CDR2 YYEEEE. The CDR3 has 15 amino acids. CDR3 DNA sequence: TGTGCCAGCACCCGCATCGAATCCTATAATTCACCCCTCCACTTT. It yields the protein CASTRIESYNSPLHF.

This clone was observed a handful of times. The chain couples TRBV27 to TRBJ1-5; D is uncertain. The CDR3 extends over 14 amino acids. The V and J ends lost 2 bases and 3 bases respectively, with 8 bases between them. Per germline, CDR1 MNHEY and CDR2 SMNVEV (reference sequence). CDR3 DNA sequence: TGTGCCAGCAGTTTACCCGGGGTCAATCAGCCCCAGCATTTT. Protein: CASSLPGVNQPQHF.

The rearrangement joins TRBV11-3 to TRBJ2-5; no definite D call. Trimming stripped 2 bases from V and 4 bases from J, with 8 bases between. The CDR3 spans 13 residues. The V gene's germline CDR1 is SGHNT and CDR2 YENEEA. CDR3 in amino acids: CASSLSRRETQYF. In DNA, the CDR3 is TGTGCCAGCAGCTTATCTCGACGAGAGACCCAGTACTTC. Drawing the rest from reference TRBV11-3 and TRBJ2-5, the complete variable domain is EAGVVQSPRYKIIEKKQPVAFWCNPISGHNTLYWYLQNLGQGPELLIRYENEEAVDDSQLPKDRFSAERLKGVDSTLKIQPAELGDSAVYLCASSLSRRETQYFGPGTRLLVL.

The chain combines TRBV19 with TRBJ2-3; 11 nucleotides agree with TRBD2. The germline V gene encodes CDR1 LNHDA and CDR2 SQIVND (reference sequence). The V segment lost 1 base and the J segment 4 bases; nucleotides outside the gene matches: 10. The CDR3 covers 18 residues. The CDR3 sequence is CASSIGLAGPARPDTQYF. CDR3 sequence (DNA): TGTGCCAGTAGTATAGGACTAGCGGGGCCGGCCCGCCCAGATACGCAGTATTTT.

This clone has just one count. The CDR3: CASSLQGGNSPLHF. Written as DNA, the CDR3 is TGTGCCAGCAGTCTACAGGGGGGGAATTCACCCCTCCACTTT. This rearrangement joins TRBV6-5 to TRBJ1-6, with 8 bases that match TRBD1. V gave up 5 bases and J gave up 7 bases; unmatched junction bases: 4. In germline, CDR1 is MNHEY, CDR2 SVGAGI. The length of the CDR3 is 14 residues.

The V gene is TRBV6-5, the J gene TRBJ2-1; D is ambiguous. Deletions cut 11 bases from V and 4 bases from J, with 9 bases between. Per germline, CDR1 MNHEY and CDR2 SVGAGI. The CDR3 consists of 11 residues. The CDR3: CAVQRYNEQFF. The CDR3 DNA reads TGTGCCGTGCAAAGATACAATGAGCAGTTCTTC.

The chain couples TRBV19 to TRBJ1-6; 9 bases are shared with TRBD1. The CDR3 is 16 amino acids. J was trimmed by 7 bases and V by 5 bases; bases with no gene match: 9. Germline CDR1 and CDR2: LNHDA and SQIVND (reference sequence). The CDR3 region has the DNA TGTGCCAGTAGTGTCGAACCGGGACAGGGAAATTCACCCCTCCACTTT. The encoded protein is CASSVEPGQGNSPLHF.

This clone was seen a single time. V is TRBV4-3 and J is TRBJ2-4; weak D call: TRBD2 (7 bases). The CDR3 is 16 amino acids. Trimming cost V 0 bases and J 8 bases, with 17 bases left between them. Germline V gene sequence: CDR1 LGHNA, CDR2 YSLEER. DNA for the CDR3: TGCGCCAGCAGCCAAGACCCTCCGGGGGGCTTCGACATTCAGTACTTC. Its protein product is CASSQDPPGGFDIQYF.